Included here is one T cell receptor beta chain sequence, with context. These data are taken from a study of blood T cell repertoires in COVID-19. For recovered donors of Cohort 3, there were two negative PCRs, clearance, or symptom resolution. Profiling relied on immunoSEQ multiplex PCR, and the TCRdb table lists in-frame clones only, not all of them. The repertoire holds more than 200,000 clones, with around 86% as singletons. The V segment lost 0 bases and the J segment 15 bases; nucleotides outside the gene matches: 14. The germline gives CDR1 LGHNA, CDR2 YNFKEQ. The CDR3 extends over 16 amino acids.

The receptor was isolated from a woman in her fifties or sixties who had recovered from COVID-19. The chain uses TRBV4-2 and TRBJ2-1; 10 bases agree with TRBD2. The sequencing sample was made of PBMCs or T cells enriched from blood (not recorded which). CDR3 sequence reads: CASSQEGSTSGFRLFF. CDR3 sequence (DNA): TGTGCCAGCAGCCAAGAGGGGTCGACTAGCGGGTTCCGGCTGTTCTTC.